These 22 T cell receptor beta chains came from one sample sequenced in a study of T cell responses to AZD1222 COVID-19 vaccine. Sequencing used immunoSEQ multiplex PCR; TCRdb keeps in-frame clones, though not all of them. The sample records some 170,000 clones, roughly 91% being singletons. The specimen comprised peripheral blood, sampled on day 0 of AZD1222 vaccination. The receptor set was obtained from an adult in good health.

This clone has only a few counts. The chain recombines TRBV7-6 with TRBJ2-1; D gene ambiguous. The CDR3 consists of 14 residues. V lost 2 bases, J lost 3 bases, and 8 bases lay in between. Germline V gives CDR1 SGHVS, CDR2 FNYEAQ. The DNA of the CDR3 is TGTGCCAGCAGCTTAAGAGGCAGCTACAATGAGCAGTTCTTC. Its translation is CASSLRGSYNEQFF.

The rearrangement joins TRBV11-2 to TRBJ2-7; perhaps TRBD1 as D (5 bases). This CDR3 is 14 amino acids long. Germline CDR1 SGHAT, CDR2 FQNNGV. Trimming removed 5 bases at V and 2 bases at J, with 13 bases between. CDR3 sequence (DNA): TGTGCCAGCAGCGACAGTATTCTGGCCTACGAGCAGTACGTC. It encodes CASSDSILAYEQYV.

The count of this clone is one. The CDR3 spells CASSLVPGALTDTQYF. As DNA, the CDR3 is TGCGCCAGCAGCTTGGTTCCAGGGGCATTGACAGATACGCAGTATTTT. This sequence joins TRBV5-1 and TRBJ2-3, with D perhaps TRBD1 (6 bases). The CDR3 has 16 residues. V was pared by 0 bases and J by 3 bases, with 14 bases between. The germline V gene encodes CDR1 SGHRS and CDR2 YFSETQ.

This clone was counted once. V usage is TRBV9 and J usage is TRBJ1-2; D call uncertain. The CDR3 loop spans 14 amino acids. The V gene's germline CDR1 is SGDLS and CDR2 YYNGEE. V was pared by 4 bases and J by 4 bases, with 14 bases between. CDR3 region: CASSPVEARYGYTF. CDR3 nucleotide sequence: TGTGCCAGCAGCCCAGTGGAGGCACGCTATGGCTACACCTTC. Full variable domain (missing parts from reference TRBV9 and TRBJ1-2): DSGVTQTPKHLITATGQRVTLRCSPRSGDLSVYWYQQSLDQGLQFLIQYYNGEERAKGNILERFSAQQFPDLHSELNLSSLELGDSALYFCASSPVEARYGYTFGSGTRLTVV.

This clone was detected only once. The CDR3 is CATQVNEQFF. The CDR3 DNA reads TGTGCCACCCAGGTGAATGAGCAGTTCTTC. The chain couples TRBV28 to TRBJ2-1; D gene unclear. The V end was cut by 10 bases, the J end by 7 bases, with 8 bases between. Per germline, CDR1 MDHEN and CDR2 SYDVKM. The CDR3 contains 10 residues. The entire variable domain, with the rest obtained from reference TRBV28 and TRBJ2-1, is as follows: DVKVTQSSRYLVKRTGEKVFLECVQDMDHENMFWYRQDPGLGLRLIYFSYDVKMKEKGDIPEGYSVSREKKERFSLILESASTNQTSMYLCATQVNEQFFGPGTRLTVL.

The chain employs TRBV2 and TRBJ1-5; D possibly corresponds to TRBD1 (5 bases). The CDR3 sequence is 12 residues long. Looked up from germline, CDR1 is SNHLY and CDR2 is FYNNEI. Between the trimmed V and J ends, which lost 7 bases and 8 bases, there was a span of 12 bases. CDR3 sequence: CASTQDSKPQHF. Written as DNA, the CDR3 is TGTGCCAGCACCCAAGACAGCAAGCCCCAGCATTTT.

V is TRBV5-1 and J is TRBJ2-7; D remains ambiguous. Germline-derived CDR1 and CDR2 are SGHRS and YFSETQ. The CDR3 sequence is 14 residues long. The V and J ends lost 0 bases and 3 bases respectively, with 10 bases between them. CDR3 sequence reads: CASSLAGQNYEQYV. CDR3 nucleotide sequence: TGCGCCAGCAGCTTGGCCGGGCAGAACTACGAGCAGTACGTC.

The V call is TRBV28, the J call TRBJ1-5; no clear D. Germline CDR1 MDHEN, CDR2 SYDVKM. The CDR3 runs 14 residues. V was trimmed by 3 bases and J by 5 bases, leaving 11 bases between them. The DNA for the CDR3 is TGTGCCAGCAGTTTGTTAAACCGGTATCAGCCCCAGCATTTT. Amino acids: CASSLLNRYQPQHF.

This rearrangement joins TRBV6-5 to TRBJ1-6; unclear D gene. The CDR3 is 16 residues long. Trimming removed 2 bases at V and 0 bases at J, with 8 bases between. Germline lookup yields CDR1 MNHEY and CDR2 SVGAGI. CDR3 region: CASSYLRSSYNSPLHF. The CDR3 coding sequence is TGTGCCAGCAGTTACCTTCGGAGCTCCTATAATTCACCCCTCCACTTT.

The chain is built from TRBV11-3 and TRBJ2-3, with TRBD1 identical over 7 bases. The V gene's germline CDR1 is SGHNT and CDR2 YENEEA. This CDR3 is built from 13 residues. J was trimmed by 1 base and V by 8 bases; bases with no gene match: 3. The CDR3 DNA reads TGTGCCAGCCGGCAGGGGGGCACAGATACGCAGTATTTT. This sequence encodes CASRQGGTDTQYF.

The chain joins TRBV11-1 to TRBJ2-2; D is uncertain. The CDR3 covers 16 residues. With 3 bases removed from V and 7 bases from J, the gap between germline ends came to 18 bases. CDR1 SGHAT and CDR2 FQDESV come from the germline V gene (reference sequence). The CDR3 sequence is CASSFIGTMEFGELFF. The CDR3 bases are TGTGCCAGCAGCTTTATCGGTACTATGGAATTCGGGGAGCTGTTTTTT.

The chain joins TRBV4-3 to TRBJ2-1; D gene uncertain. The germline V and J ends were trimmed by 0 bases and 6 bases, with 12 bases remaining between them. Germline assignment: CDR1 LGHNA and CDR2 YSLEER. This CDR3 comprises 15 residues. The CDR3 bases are TGCGCCAGCAGCCAAGATCGTACCAGTTTCAATGAGCAGTTCTTC. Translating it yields CASSQDRTSFNEQFF.

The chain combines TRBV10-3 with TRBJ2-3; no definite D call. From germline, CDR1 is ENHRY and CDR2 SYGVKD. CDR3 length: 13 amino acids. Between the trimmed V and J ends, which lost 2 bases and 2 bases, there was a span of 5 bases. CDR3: CAISEDTTDTQYF. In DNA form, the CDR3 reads TGTGCCATCAGTGAGGACACCACAGATACGCAGTATTTT.

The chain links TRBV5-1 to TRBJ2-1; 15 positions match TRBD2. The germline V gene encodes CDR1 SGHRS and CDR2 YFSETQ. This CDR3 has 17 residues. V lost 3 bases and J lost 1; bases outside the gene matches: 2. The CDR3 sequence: CASSSGLAGGSYNEQFF. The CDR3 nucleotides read TGCGCCAGCAGCTCGGGACTAGCGGGGGGTTCCTACAATGAGCAGTTCTTC.

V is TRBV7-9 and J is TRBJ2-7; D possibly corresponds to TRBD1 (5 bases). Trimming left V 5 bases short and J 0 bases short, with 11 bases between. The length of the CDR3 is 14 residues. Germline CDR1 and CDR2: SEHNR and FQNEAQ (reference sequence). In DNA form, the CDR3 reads TGTGCCAGCAGCCTAGGACAAAACTCCTACGAGCAGTACTTC. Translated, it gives CASSLGQNSYEQYF.

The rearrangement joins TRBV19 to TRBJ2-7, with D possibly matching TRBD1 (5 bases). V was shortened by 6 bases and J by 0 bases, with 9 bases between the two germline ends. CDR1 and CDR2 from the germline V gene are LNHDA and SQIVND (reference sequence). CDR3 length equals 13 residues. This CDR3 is CASSTTVSYEQYF. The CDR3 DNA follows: TGTGCCAGTAGCACGACAGTCTCCTACGAGCAGTACTTC.

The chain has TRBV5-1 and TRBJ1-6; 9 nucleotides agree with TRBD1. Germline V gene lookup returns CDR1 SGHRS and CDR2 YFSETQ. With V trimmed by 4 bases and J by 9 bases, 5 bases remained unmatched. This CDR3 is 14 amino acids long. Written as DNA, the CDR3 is TGCGCCAGCAGCCTGGGACAGGGCACTTCACCCCTCCACTTT. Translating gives CASSLGQGTSPLHF.

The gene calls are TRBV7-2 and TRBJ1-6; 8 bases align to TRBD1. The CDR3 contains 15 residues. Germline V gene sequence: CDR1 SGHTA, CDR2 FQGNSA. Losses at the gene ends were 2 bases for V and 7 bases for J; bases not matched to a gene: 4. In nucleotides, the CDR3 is TGTGCCAGCAGCTTACAGACAGGGGACAATTCACCCCTCCACTTT. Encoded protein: CASSLQTGDNSPLHF.

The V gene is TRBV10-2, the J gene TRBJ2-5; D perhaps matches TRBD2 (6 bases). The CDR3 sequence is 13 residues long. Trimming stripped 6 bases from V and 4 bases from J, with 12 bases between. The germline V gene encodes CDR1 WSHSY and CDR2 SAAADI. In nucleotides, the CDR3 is TGCGCCAGCAGGGCTGCGGGGAGAGAGACCCAGTACTTC. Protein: CASRAAGRETQYF.

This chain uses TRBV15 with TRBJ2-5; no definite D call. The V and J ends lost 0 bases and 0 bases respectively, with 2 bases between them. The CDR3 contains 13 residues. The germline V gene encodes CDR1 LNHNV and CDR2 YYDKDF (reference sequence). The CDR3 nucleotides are TGTGCCACCAGCAGAGAGTACCAAGAGACCCAGTACTTC. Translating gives CATSREYQETQYF.

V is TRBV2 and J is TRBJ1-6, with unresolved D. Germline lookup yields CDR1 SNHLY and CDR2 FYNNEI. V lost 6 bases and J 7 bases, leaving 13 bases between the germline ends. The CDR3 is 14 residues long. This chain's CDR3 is CASRLGPENSPLHF. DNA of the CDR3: TGTGCCAGCAGACTCGGACCAGAAAATTCACCCCTCCACTTT.

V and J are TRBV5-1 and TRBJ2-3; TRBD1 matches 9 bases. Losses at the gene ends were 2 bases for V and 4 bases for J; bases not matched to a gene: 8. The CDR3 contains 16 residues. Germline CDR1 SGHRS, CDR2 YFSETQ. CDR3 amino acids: CASSFASGQGSDTQYF. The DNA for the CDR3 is TGCGCCAGCAGCTTTGCATCGGGACAGGGATCAGATACGCAGTATTTT.